This T cell receptor (beta chain) was retrieved from a study of T cell repertoires in cytomegalovirus infection. Overall study: In public TCR beta signatures, there were indications of both CMV infection and matching HLA type.

One entry per CDR3 protein results from TCRdb running MiXCR on the reads. The sample has under 800,000 distinct CDR3 sequences; approximately 25% are singletons. This clonotype turned up a few times. Its antigen is unknown. Points from the study as a whole: Public TCR beta family frequency separated CMV-and-HLA carriers, including in an independent cohort. The study found HLA-C-restricted CMV-specific TCR beta clonotypes dominating the ex vivo response.

Germline V gene sequence: CDR1 MDHEN, CDR2 SYDVKM. The CDR3 has 16 amino acids. V trimming: 3 bases; J trimming: 0 bases; junction bases outside the gene matches: 3. Input material: CD8+ T cells from PBMCs. This receptor was taken from a human donor in good health (CMV status not recorded). Some clones in this sample may be carry-over from other donors' samples. The V and J genes are TRBV28 and TRBJ2-1; 9 bases align to TRBD1. Here the CDR3 reads CASSLGTGSSYNEQFF. The CDR3 DNA sequence: TGTGCCAGCAGTTTGGGGACAGGGAGCTCCTACAATGAGCAGTTCTTC.